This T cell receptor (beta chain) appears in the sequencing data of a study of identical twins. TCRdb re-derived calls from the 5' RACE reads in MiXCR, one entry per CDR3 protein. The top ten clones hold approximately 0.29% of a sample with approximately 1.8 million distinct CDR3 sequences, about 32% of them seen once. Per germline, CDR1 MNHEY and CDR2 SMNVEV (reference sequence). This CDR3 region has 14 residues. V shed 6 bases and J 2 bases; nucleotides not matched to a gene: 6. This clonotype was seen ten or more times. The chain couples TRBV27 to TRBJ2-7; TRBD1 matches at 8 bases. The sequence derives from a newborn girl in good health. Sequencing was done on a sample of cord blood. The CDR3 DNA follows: TGTGCCAGCAGCGAAAGGACAGGGACCTACGAGCAGTACTTC. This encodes CASSERTGTYEQYF.